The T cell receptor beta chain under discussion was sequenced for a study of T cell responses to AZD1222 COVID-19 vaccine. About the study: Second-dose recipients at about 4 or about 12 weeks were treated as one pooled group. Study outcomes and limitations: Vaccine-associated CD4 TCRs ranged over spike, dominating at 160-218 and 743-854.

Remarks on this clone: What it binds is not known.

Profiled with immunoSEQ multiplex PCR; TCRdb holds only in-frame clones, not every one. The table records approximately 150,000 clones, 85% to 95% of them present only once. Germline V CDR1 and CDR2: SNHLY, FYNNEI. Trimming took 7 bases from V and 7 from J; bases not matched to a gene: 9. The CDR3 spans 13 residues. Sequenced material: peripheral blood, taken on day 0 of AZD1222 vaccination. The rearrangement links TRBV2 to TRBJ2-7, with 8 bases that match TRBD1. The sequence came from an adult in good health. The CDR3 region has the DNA TGTGCCAGCACCGGACAGGGAGAGCGGGAGCAGTACTTC. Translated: CASTGQGEREQYF.